This TCR beta chain was captured by sequencing in a study of blood T cells in healthy people across ages. Overall study results and limits: Long-lived donors exceeded aged donors in naive CD4+ cells and diversity. No conclusive comparison of naive versus antigen-experienced cells was possible with unsorted PBMCs.

A J-beta primer mix and a sample-barcoded 5' primer were used in a second PCR of about 6 to 12 cycles. Each single sample gave us at least 2.5 million CDR3-containing paired-end reads. In TCRdb, the 5' RACE reads were re-called with MiXCR into one record per CDR3 protein. The sample has about 800,000 distinct CDR3 sequences, over 45% seen once. This clonotype was seen a few times. The target antigen is unknown. The donors, all healthy, were Caucasians living in Russia, aged roughly 6 to 100. The CDR3 has 12 residues. Germline V gene data show CDR1 as LNHNV and CDR2 as YYDKDF (reference sequence). Trimming stripped 4 bases from V and 7 bases from J, with 10 bases between.

The sequence was obtained from a man aged 30-40 years in good health. The gene calls are TRBV15 and TRBJ1-2; TRBD1 might be the D (5 bases). The sample consisted of blood. CDR3 protein: CATSKRDAGYTF. CDR3 DNA sequence: TGTGCCACCAGCAAAAGGGACGCTGGCTACACCTTC.